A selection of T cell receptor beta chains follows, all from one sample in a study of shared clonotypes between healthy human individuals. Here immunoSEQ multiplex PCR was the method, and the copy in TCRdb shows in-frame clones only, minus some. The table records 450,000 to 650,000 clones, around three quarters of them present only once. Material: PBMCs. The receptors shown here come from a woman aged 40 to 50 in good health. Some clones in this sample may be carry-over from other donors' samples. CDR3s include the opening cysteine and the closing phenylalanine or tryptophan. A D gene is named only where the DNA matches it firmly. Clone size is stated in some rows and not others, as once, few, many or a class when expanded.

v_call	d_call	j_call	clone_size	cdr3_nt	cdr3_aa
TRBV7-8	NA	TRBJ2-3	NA	TGTGCCAGCAGCTTGGCGACGCGGACAGATACGCAGTATTTT	CASSLATRTDTQYF
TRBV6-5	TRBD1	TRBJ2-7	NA	TGTGCCAGCAGTTACTCGGGACAGAACTCCTACGAGCAGTACTTC	CASSYSGQNSYEQYF
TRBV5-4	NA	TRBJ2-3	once	TGTGCCAGCAGCTGGGACAACACAGATACGCAGTATTTT	CASSWDNTDTQYF
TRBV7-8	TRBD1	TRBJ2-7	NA	TGTGCCAGCAGCATACAGGGGGCGAGCCGATACGAGCAGTACTTC	CASSIQGASRYEQYF
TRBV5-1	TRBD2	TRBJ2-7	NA	TGCGCCAGCAGCGGACTAGCGGGAGGGCAAGGGTACGAGCAGTACTTC	CASSGLAGGQGYEQYF
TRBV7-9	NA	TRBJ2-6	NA	TGTGCCAGCAGCTTAGTCTTCGGAGGAAACTCTGGGGCCAACGTCCTGACTTTC	CASSLVFGGNSGANVLTF
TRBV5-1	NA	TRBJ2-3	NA	TGCGCCAGCAGCTTGGAGGTGGGTAGGGAAGATACGCAGTATTTT	CASSLEVGREDTQYF
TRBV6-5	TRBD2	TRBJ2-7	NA	TGTGCCAGCAGCGACCGCGGGAGCTCCTACGAGCAGTACTTC	CASSDRGSSYEQYF
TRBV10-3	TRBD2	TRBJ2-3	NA	TGTGCCAGCAAGAGGGGACTAGCAACAGATACGCAGTATTTT	CASKRGLATDTQYF
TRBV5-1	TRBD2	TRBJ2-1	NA	TGCGCCAGCAGCCCTCGGGGGGGCGGACTCACCTACAATGAGCAGTTCTTC	CASSPRGGGLTYNEQFF
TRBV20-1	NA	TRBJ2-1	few	TGCAGTGCCAAGGGGAATGAGCAGTTCTTC	CSAKGNEQFF
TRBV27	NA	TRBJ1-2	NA	TGTGCCAGCAGTTTGGGGGGGTCTTGGGAATGGTATGGCTACACCTTC	CASSLGGSWEWYGYTF
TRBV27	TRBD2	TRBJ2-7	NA	TGTGCCAGCAGTCCGGGACTAGCTCGCTACGAGCAGTACTTC	CASSPGLARYEQYF
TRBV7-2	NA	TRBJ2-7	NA	TGTGCCAGCAGCTCCCGATCCTCCTACGAGCAGTACTTC	CASSSRSSYEQYF
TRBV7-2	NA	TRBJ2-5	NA	TGTGCCAGCACCGAAGCAGGGACCAACCAAGAGACCCAGTACTTC	CASTEAGTNQETQYF
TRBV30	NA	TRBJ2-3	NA	TGTGCCTGGACGGAGGGGGAAAGGCCAGATACGCAGTATTTT	CAWTEGERPDTQYF
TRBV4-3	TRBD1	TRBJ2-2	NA	TGCGCCAGCAGCCTACAACTTGACAGGGTGAGATTCGGGGAGCTGTTTTTT	CASSLQLDRVRFGELFF
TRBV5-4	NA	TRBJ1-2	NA	TGTGCCAGCAGCGCCGGCTTTCAGGGTGGGAATGGCTACACCTTC	CASSAGFQGGNGYTF
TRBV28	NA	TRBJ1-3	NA	TGTGCCAGCAGCGCCTTCGGGGCTCTTGGAAACACCATATATTTT	CASSAFGALGNTIYF
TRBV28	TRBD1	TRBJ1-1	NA	TGTGCCAGCAGTTTATGGACAGGGGAAAAGACTGAAGCTTTCTTT	CASSLWTGEKTEAFF
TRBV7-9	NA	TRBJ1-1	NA	TGTGCCAGCACAGTAGGGGACGGAGAAGCTTTCTTT	CASTVGDGEAFF
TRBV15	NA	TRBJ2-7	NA	TGTGCCACCAGCAGAGAGTACTCCGGGAGCTCCTACGAGCAGTACTTC	CATSREYSGSSYEQYF
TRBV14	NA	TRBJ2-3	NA	TGTGCCAGCAGCCAAACGGGGACCACCGATACGCAGTATTTT	CASSQTGTTDTQYF
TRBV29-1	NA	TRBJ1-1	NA	TGCAGCGTTGGAAGCTACGGGAACACTGAAGCTTTCTTT	CSVGSYGNTEAFF
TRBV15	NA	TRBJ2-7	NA	TGTGCCACCAGCAGAGCCCTGGGGATGACAGTGACGTTC	CATSRALGMTVTF
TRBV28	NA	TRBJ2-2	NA	TGTGCCAGCAGTTTAACCCTCCCCGGGGAGCTGTTTTTT	CASSLTLPGELFF
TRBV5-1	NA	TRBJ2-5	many	TGCGCCAGCAGCCTAACAGCCGAGACCCAGTACTTC	CASSLTAETQYF
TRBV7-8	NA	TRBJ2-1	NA	TGTGCCAGCAGCTTAGATCCGGAATGGAATGAGCAGTTCTTC	CASSLDPEWNEQFF
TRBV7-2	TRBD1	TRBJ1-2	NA	TGTGCCAGCAGCTTTCTTGGGACAGGGAACTATGGCTACACCTTC	CASSFLGTGNYGYTF
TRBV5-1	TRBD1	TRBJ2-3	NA	TGCGCCAGCAGCTGGACAGGGGGCACAGATACGCAGTATTTT	CASSWTGGTDTQYF
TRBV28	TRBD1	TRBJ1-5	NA	TGTGCCAGCAGACCCCACGGACAGGGAAGGAGTCAGCCCCAGCATTTT	CASRPHGQGRSQPQHF
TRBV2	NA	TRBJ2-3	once	TGTGCCAGCAGTGAGGGCAGGGAAGTAGATACGCAGTATTTT	CASSEGREVDTQYF
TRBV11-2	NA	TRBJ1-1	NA	TGTGCCAGCAGCTTCATCGGGGTGAGGCACACTGAAGCTTTCTTT	CASSFIGVRHTEAFF
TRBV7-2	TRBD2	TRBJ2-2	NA	TGTGCCAGCAGCTTAGGTGGCGGGACTACCACCGGGGAGCTGTTTTTT	CASSLGGGTTTGELFF
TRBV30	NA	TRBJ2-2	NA	TGTGCCTGGAGTATTTTAAGGACATCGGGGATGTTTTTT	CAWSILRTSGMFF
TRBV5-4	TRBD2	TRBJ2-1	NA	TGTGCCAGCAGCCCTGGTAGCGGGCCCAGCTCCTACAATGAGCAGTTCTTC	CASSPGSGPSSYNEQFF
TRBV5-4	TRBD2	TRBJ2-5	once	TGTGCCAGCAGCTTGCCCACCGGTTCTGAGCGGGAGGCCGTGGAGACCCAGTACTTC	CASSLPTGSEREAVETQYF
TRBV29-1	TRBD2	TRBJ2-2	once	TGCAGCGCCGTCCAGGGTCAGACTAGCCTAAACACCGGGGAGCTGTTTTTT	CSAVQGQTSLNTGELFF
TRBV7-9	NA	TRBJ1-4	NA	TGTGCCAGCAGCTTAGTCAGGGGCGACAAACTGTTTTTT	CASSLVRGDKLFF
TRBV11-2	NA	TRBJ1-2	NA	TGTGCCAGCAGTGGGACGAACTATGGCTACACCTTC	CASSGTNYGYTF
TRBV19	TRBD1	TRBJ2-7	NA	TGTGCCAGTAGTAGGGACAGGTGGGGCGAGCAGTACTTC	CASSRDRWGEQYF
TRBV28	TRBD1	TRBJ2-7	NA	TGTGCCAGCAGCTTCAGGGGGCGGAACGAGCAGTACTTC	CASSFRGRNEQYF
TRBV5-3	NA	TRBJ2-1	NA	TGTGCCATCCTAGACACGAGCTCCTACAATGAGCAGTTCTTC	CAILDTSSYNEQFF
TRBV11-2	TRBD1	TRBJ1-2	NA	TGTGCCAGCAGCTTAGACCGGACAGGCGGGTCTGGCTACACCTTC	CASSLDRTGGSGYTF
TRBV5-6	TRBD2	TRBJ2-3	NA	TGTGCCAGCAGCCCTTCTAGCGGATCCACAGATACGCAGTATTTT	CASSPSSGSTDTQYF
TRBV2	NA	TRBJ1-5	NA	TGTGCCAGCAGTGGGCAGGTCGGGCCCCAGCATTTT	CASSGQVGPQHF
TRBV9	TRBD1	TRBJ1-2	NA	TGTGCCAGCAGCGACAGACAGGGGAGATATGGCTACACCTTC	CASSDRQGRYGYTF
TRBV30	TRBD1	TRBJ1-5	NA	TGTGCCTGGAGTAGGGACAGGGGAGGGCGATACAGTCAGCCCCAGCATTTT	CAWSRDRGGRYSQPQHF
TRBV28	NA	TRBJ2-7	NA	TGTGCCAGCAGTCGACGAGGGGCCTACGAGCAGTACTTC	CASSRRGAYEQYF
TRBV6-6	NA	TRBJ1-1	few	TGTGCCAGCAGTGATCCGGGAGTTGAAGCTTTCTTT	CASSDPGVEAFF
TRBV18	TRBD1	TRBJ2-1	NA	TGTGCCAGCTCACCGCCGGCAGGGGGCTCTTACAATGAGCAGTTCTTC	CASSPPAGGSYNEQFF
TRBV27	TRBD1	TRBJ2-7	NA	TGTGCCAGCAGCCCCGGGACAGGCAGGAGCTCCTACGAGCAGTACTTC	CASSPGTGRSSYEQYF
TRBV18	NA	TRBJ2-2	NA	TGTGCCAGCTCACCACCGGGCCTAGACACCGGGGAGCTGTTTTTT	CASSPPGLDTGELFF
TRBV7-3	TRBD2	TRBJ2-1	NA	TGTGCCAGCAGCGCAGCGGGAGTTACTATCGGTGAGCAGTTCTTC	CASSAAGVTIGEQFF
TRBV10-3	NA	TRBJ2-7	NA	TGTGCCATCAGTGGCAAGGTGGCAGGGTCCTACGAGCAGTACTTC	CAISGKVAGSYEQYF
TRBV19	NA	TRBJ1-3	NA	TGTGCCAGTAGCCCCCGGCCCGACTCTGGAAACACCATATATTTT	CASSPRPDSGNTIYF
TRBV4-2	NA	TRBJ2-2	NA	TGTGCCAGCAGCCAAGAGGTGGGACGGTCCACCGGGGAGCTGTTTTTT	CASSQEVGRSTGELFF
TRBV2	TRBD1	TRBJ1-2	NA	TGTGCCAGCCCCCCGGGGACAGGGAGGATGGATGGCTACACCTTC	CASPPGTGRMDGYTF
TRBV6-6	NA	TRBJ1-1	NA	TGTGCCAGCAGCTACGAGGGTCACGACGACGCTGAAGCTTTCTTT	CASSYEGHDDAEAFF